These 26 T cell receptor beta chains were all obtained from the same sample, sequenced in a study of a mutant IDH1 vaccine in newly diagnosed glioma. Profiled with immunoSEQ multiplex PCR; TCRdb holds only in-frame clones, not every one. The sample contains about 33,000 clones, approximately 86% of which appear only once. Time point of the sample: baseline, week 1 (first vaccination visit). Sample treatment: pre-vaccination baseline after standard-of-care therapy. The sequenced sample was PBMCs, obtained from a glioma patient treated with radiotherapy, temozolomide or both. These receptors were taken from a middle-aged woman with glioma.

This sequence joins TRBV6-1 and TRBJ2-1; 9 bases fit TRBD2. The CDR3 has 16 residues. Trimming cost V 4 bases and J 2 bases; bases outside gene matches: 6. Germline V gene data show CDR1 as MNHNS and CDR2 as SASEGT. As DNA, the CDR3 is TGTGCCAGCAGTGTCACAGCTAGCGGGACCTACAATGAGCAGTTCTTC. Its translation: CASSVTASGTYNEQFF.

The V and J genes are TRBV21-1 and TRBJ2-7; the table's D gene call, TRBD1, was not cross checked with the DNA. TRBV21-1 is a pseudogene. The CDR3 contains 14 residues. CDR3 sequence: CASSTTHRFHEQYF. CDR3 coding DNA: TGTGCCAGCAGTACAACGCACAGGTTCCACGAGCAGTACTTC.

The J gene is TRBJ1-1, the V gene TRBV6-6; D ambiguous. This CDR3 region has 13 residues. The germline CDR1 and CDR2 sequences are MNHNY and SVGAGI (reference sequence). V lost 0 bases and J 11 bases, leaving 13 bases between the germline ends. The CDR3: CASSYSTDPRAFF. The CDR3 DNA sequence: TGTGCCAGCAGTTACTCGACGGATCCGAGGGCTTTCTTT.

J is TRBJ2-6 and V is TRBV7-8; 11 bases fit TRBD2. This CDR3 region has 19 residues. Trimming removed 5 bases from V and 0 bases from J; junction bases left unmatched: 9. The germline gives CDR1 SGHVS, CDR2 FQNEAQ. The CDR3 DNA reads TGTGCCAGCAGCCCCCTTTTCCTAGCGGGGGGCTCTGGGGCCAACGTCCTGACTTTC. Amino acid sequence: CASSPLFLAGGSGANVLTF.

J is TRBJ1-1 and V is TRBV10-1; D possibly corresponds to TRBD1 (5 bases). The CDR3 consists of 14 residues. Trimming removed 2 bases from V and 11 bases from J, with 18 bases in between. Germline CDR1 is WNHNN and CDR2 is SYGVQD (reference sequence). CDR3 sequence: CASSETGGSKKAFF. The CDR3 nucleotides are TGCGCCAGCAGTGAGACAGGCGGCAGTAAGAAGGCTTTCTTT.

The V call is TRBV5-4, the J call TRBJ1-1, with 9 bases matching TRBD1. CDR1 and CDR2 from the germline V gene are SGHNT and YYREEE (reference sequence). This CDR3 region has 14 residues. The junction had 4 bases not matched to a gene; V was cut back by 4 bases and J by 3 bases. The CDR3 bases are TGTGCCAGCAGCCGCCGGGACAGGGACACTGAAGCTTTCTTT. Its translation: CASSRRDRDTEAFF.

The V gene is TRBV4-3, the J gene TRBJ1-1; D not certain. The CDR3 has 16 amino acids. CDR1 is LGHNA and CDR2 is YSLEER in the germline V gene. V dropped 0 bases and J dropped 0 bases, with 11 bases sitting between them. The CDR3 DNA follows: TGCGCCAGCAGCCAAGACTATGTGTATATGAACACTGAAGCTTTCTTT. Protein sequence: CASSQDYVYMNTEAFF.

This clone was counted a single time. The J gene is TRBJ1-4, the V gene TRBV5-1; D not certain. The CDR3 loop spans 12 amino acids. V was shortened by 3 bases and J by 8 bases, with 8 bases between the two germline ends. Germline CDR1 SGHRS, CDR2 YFSETQ. This chain's CDR3 is CASSSPGEKLFF. CDR3 DNA sequence: TGCGCCAGCAGCTCCCCGGGCGAAAAACTGTTTTTT. Complete variable domain (other parts from reference TRBV5-1 and TRBJ1-4): KAGVTQTPRYLIKTRGQQVTLSCSPISGHRSVSWYQQTPGQGLQFLFEYFSETQRNKGNFPGRFSGRQFSNSRSEMNVSTLELGDSALYLCASSSPGEKLFFGSGTQLSVL.

The V call is TRBV25-1, the J call TRBJ2-5; D gene ambiguous. V was pared by 5 bases and J by 2 bases, with 9 bases between. Germline V lookup: CDR1 MGHDK, CDR2 SYGVNS. The CDR3 has 13 residues. CDR3 amino acids: CASSPGVQETQYF. The CDR3 bases are TGTGCCAGCAGTCCCGGCGTACAAGAGACCCAGTACTTC.

The chain uses TRBV7-2 and TRBJ2-2; TRBD2 matches 9 bases. V shed 4 bases and J 4 bases; nucleotides not matched to a gene: 7. CDR1 is SGHTA, CDR2 FQGNSA, per germline. The CDR3 covers 16 residues. The CDR3 region is CASSSLAGPSTGELFF. The CDR3 DNA sequence: TGTGCCAGCAGCTCTCTAGCGGGGCCTTCCACCGGGGAGCTGTTTTTT.

This chain joins TRBV5-8 and TRBJ2-3; 11 bases agree with TRBD1. Germline-derived CDR1 and CDR2 are SGHTS and YDEGEE. This CDR3 spans 16 amino acids. V lost 6 bases to trimming and J lost 4 bases; unmatched junction nucleotides: 10. The CDR3 is CASTGRDRGLADTQYF. CDR3 bases: TGTGCCAGCACCGGCCGGGACAGGGGGTTAGCAGATACGCAGTATTTT.

This clone was seen a handful of times. The V call is TRBV9, the J call TRBJ2-3; D uncertain. V was pared by 3 bases and J by 3 bases, with 5 bases between. The CDR3 totals 12 residues. CDR1 and CDR2 from the germline V gene are SGDLS and YYNGEE. The CDR3 here is CASSASTDTQYF. CDR3 nucleotide sequence: TGTGCCAGCAGCGCATCGACAGATACGCAGTATTTT.

The count of this clone is one. The rearrangement links TRBV18 to TRBJ2-2; D might be TRBD1 (6 bases). V gave up 2 bases and J gave up 0 bases, with 10 bases separating them. This CDR3 spans 16 amino acids. The germline gives CDR1 KGHSH, CDR2 LQKENI. In DNA, the CDR3 is TGTGCCAGCTCACCATACAGGGCGGCGAACACCGGGGAGCTGTTTTTT. Translation gives CASSPYRAANTGELFF.

This clone showed up just once. The CDR3 bases are TGTGCCAGCAGCTTCCAAACCGGGACACCGAACACTGAAGCTTTCTTT. It codes for CASSFQTGTPNTEAFF. The gene calls are TRBV7-2 and TRBJ1-1; the D gene is possibly TRBD1 (6 bases). The V end lost 3 bases, the J end lost 1 base, and 15 bases lay between the germline ends. Germline-derived CDR1 and CDR2 are SGHTA and FQGNSA. There are 16 residues in the CDR3. The full variable domain, with the rest looked up from reference TRBV7-2 and TRBJ1-1, is GAGVSQSPSNKVTEKGKDVELRCDPISGHTALYWYRQSLGQGLEFLIYFQGNSAPDKSGLPSDRFSAERTGGSVSTLTIQRTQQEDSAVYLCASSFQTGTPNTEAFFGQGTRLTVV.

The rearrangement joins TRBV6-5 to TRBJ2-7; the D gene is possibly TRBD1 (6 bases). The V gene lost 6 bases and the J gene lost 5 bases, with 20 bases spanning the gap. The CDR3 is 15 amino acids. Germline values: CDR1 MNHEY, CDR2 SVGAGI. CDR3 amino acids: CASREIGGQKNEQYF. In DNA form, the CDR3 reads TGTGCCAGCAGAGAAATAGGGGGACAAAAGAACGAGCAGTACTTC.

The genes are TRBV19 and TRBJ2-7, with a tentative D call TRBD2 (5 bases). Trimming stripped 0 bases from V and 5 bases from J, with 8 bases between. The CDR3 sequence is 13 residues long. The germline gives CDR1 LNHDA, CDR2 SQIVND (reference sequence). CDR3 sequence: CASSIDAGDEQYF. CDR3 coding DNA: TGTGCCAGTAGTATAGATGCCGGGGACGAGCAGTACTTC.

The chain recombines TRBV19 with TRBJ1-2; possible D gene TRBD1, 6 bases. The germline CDR1 and CDR2 sequences are LNHDA and SQIVND (reference sequence). CDR3 length equals 15 residues. Trimming cost V 2 bases and J 4 bases, with 14 bases left between them. CDR3 sequence: CASSITTTGLYGYTF. In DNA form, the CDR3 reads TGTGCCAGTAGTATAACTACGACAGGCCTCTATGGCTACACCTTC. The whole variable domain, filled in from reference TRBV19 and TRBJ1-2, reads DGGITQSPKYLFRKEGQNVTLSCEQNLNHDAMYWYRQDPGQGLRLIYYSQIVNDFQKGDIAEGYSVSREKKESFPLTVTSAQKNPTAFYLCASSITTTGLYGYTFGSGTRLTVV.

The chain links TRBV7-2 to TRBJ2-2; D is unclear. The CDR3 consists of 14 residues. V dropped 5 bases and J dropped 1 base, with 8 bases sitting between them. Germline lookup yields CDR1 SGHTA and CDR2 FQGNSA. CDR3 DNA sequence: TGTGCCAGCAGCCACGGACGGAACACCGGGGAGCTGTTTTTT. Amino acid sequence: CASSHGRNTGELFF.

V is TRBV28 and J is TRBJ1-5; D is undetermined. This CDR3 has 12 amino acids. The germline gives CDR1 MDHEN, CDR2 SYDVKM. Trimming stripped 7 bases from V and 5 bases from J, with 9 bases between. CDR3 region: CASKGWDQPQHF. CDR3 sequence (DNA): TGTGCCAGCAAAGGTTGGGATCAGCCCCAGCATTTT.

This chain connects TRBV6-5 to TRBJ1-2; TRBD1 aligns across 7 bases. The CDR3 length is 14 residues. Losses at the gene ends were 0 bases for V and 3 bases for J; bases not matched to a gene: 1. Germline V gene lookup returns CDR1 MNHEY and CDR2 SVGAGI. The CDR3 loop reads CASSYSTGHYGYTF. CDR3 coding DNA: TGTGCCAGCAGTTACTCGACAGGGCACTATGGCTACACCTTC.

The V and J genes are TRBV4-1 and TRBJ1-4; 8 bases match TRBD1. CDR3 length: 15 amino acids. The V segment lost 1 base and the J segment 7 bases; nucleotides outside the gene matches: 5. From germline, CDR1 is MGHRA and CDR2 YSYEKL. The CDR3 DNA reads as TGCGCCAGCAGCCAAGGGGGACAGGAGTTTGAAAAACTGTTTTTT. Amino acids: CASSQGGQEFEKLFF.

J is TRBJ2-3 and V is TRBV5-1; maybe TRBD1 (5 bases). This CDR3 comprises 13 residues. Germline loops: CDR1 SGHRS, CDR2 YFSETQ. V was pared by 3 bases and J by 3 bases, with 8 bases between. The CDR3 DNA reads as TGCGCCAGCAGCTCTCCAGGGACAGATACGCAGTATTTT. Translated: CASSSPGTDTQYF.

This clone was detected only a few times. This CDR3 is CASSAPQGGNTEAFF. In nucleotides, the CDR3 is TGTGCCAGCAGTGCGCCCCAGGGGGGGAACACTGAAGCTTTCTTT. V is TRBV2 and J is TRBJ1-1; TRBD1 matches 7 bases. The CDR3 is 15 amino acids. CDR1 is SNHLY, CDR2 FYNNEI, per germline. Germline trimming cut 4 bases from V and 1 base from J; bases unmatched to any gene: 6.

V and J are TRBV7-8 and TRBJ1-1; 10 nucleotides agree with TRBD1. Germline V gene sequence: CDR1 SGHVS, CDR2 FQNEAQ. The CDR3 totals 14 residues. The ends lost 5 bases at V and 4 bases at J; junction bases unmatched: 4. This CDR3 is CASSPRTGGTEAFF. CDR3 DNA: TGTGCCAGCAGCCCGAGGACAGGGGGCACTGAAGCTTTCTTT.

This chain connects TRBV7-8 to TRBJ2-7; 10 bases line up with TRBD2. This CDR3 is 16 amino acids long. The germline V gene has CDR1 SGHVS and CDR2 FQNEAQ. V trimming: 5 bases; J trimming: 2 bases; junction bases outside the gene matches: 9. The DNA for the CDR3 is TGTGCCAGCAGCGGGATTAGCGGGAGGTCAACCTACGAGCAGTACTTC. Its protein product is CASSGISGRSTYEQYF.

The chain joins TRBV19 to TRBJ1-2; D is uncertain. The germline V and J ends were trimmed by 2 bases and 8 bases, with 12 bases remaining between them. The CDR3 sequence is 13 residues long. Germline V gene data show CDR1 as LNHDA and CDR2 as SQIVND (reference sequence). The DNA for the CDR3 is TGTGCCAGTAGTATATTCTACGGGTCCGGCTACACCTTC. This sequence encodes CASSIFYGSGYTF.